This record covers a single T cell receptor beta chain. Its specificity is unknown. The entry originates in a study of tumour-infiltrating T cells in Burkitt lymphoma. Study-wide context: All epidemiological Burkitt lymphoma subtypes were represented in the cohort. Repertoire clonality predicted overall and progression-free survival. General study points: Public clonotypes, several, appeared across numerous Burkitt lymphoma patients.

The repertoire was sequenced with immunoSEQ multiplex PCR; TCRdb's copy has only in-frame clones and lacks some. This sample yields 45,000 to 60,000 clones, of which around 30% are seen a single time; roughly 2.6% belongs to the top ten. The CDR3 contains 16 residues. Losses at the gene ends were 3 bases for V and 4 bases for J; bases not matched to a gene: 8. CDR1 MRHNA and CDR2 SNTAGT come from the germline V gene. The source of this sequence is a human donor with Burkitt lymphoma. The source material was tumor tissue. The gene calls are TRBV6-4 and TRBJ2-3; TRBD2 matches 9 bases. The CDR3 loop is CASSEGPSGEADTQYF. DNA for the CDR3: TGTGCCAGCAGTGAAGGCCCTAGCGGGGAGGCAGATACGCAGTATTTT.